The rows below give T cell receptor beta chains drawn from one sample of a study of metastatic and nonmetastatic thyroid tumors. Via MiXCR, TCRdb re-called the PCR reads. The data contain more than 9,500 clones, around 29% of them singletons. Material for sequencing was tumor tissue. All receptors come from a female donor with papillary thyroid cancer or a benign thyroid nodule (not recorded which). Some clones in this sample may be carry-over from other donors' samples. Each CDR3 is given with its conserved first and last residue. The D gene is left open where the match is weak. Clone size, where shown, is once, few, many, or a class for clones that have expanded.

v_call: TRBV20-1
clone_size: many
cdr3_length: 12
d_call: .
j_call: TRBJ1-1
cdr3_aa: CSARPIQLEAFF
cdr3_nt: TGCAGTGCTCGACCTATCCAATTGGAGGCTTTCTTT

v_call: TRBV7-9
clone_size: few
cdr3_length: 12
d_call: .
j_call: TRBJ2-7
cdr3_aa: CASSLDTYEQYF
cdr3_nt: TGTGCCAGCAGCTTAGATACCTACGAGCAGTACTTC

v_call: TRBV6-6
clone_size: few
cdr3_length: 14
d_call: TRBD1
j_call: TRBJ1-2
cdr3_aa: CASSYSGQGMGYTF
cdr3_nt: TGTGCCAGCAGTTACTCCGGACAGGGGATGGGCTACACCTTC

v_call: TRBV20-1
clone_size: .
cdr3_length: 15
d_call: TRBD1
j_call: TRBJ2-2
cdr3_aa: CSATTGATNTGELFF
cdr3_nt: TGCAGTGCTACAACAGGGGCTACGAACACCGGGGAGCTGTTTTTT

v_call: TRBV5-4
clone_size: many
cdr3_length: 15
d_call: .
j_call: TRBJ2-1
cdr3_aa: CASSLGARTYNEQFF
cdr3_nt: TGTGCCAGCAGCTTGGGGGCCAGAACCTACAATGAGCAGTTCTTC

v_call: TRBV11-2
clone_size: medium-sized
cdr3_length: 14
d_call: .
j_call: TRBJ1-2
cdr3_aa: CASTFSQGIDGYTF
cdr3_nt: TGTGCCAGCACCTTCAGTCAGGGGATTGACGGCTACACCTTC

v_call: TRBV19
clone_size: many
cdr3_length: 13
d_call: .
j_call: TRBJ1-5
cdr3_aa: CASIGLSNQPQHF
cdr3_nt: TGTGCCAGTATAGGGCTAAGCAATCAGCCCCAGCATTTT

v_call: TRBV3-1
clone_size: many
cdr3_length: 15
d_call: .
j_call: TRBJ2-6
cdr3_aa: CASSRRGSGANVLTF
cdr3_nt: TGTGCCAGCAGCCGCCGGGGGTCGGGGGCCAACGTCCTGACTTTC

v_call: TRBV24-1
clone_size: few
cdr3_length: 15
d_call: TRBD1
j_call: TRBJ2-7
cdr3_aa: CATSDSGTATYEQYF
cdr3_nt: TGTGCCACCAGTGATTCGGGGACAGCGACCTACGAGCAGTACTTC

v_call: TRBV12-3/TRBV12-4
clone_size: .
cdr3_length: 12
d_call: .
j_call: TRBJ1-3
cdr3_aa: CASSLAFPLIYF
cdr3_nt: TGTGCCAGCAGTTTGGCATTCCCTCTGATATATTTT

v_call: TRBV6-1
clone_size: few
cdr3_length: 15
d_call: .
j_call: TRBJ2-7
cdr3_aa: CASREGYRSSYEQYF
cdr3_nt: TGTGCCAGCAGAGAAGGTTACAGGAGCTCCTACGAGCAGTACTTC

v_call: TRBV5-1
clone_size: medium-sized
cdr3_length: 15
d_call: TRBD1
j_call: TRBJ1-2
cdr3_aa: CASSSDGQAGYGYTF
cdr3_nt: TGCGCCAGCAGCTCAGACGGACAGGCCGGCTATGGCTACACCTTC

v_call: TRBV2
clone_size: medium-sized
cdr3_length: 14
d_call: TRBD1
j_call: TRBJ1-6
cdr3_aa: CASNPGQGASPLHF
cdr3_nt: TGTGCCAGCAATCCGGGACAGGGGGCATCACCCCTCCACTTT

v_call: TRBV18
clone_size: .
cdr3_length: 14
d_call: .
j_call: TRBJ1-6
cdr3_aa: CASSPRQDASPLHF
cdr3_nt: TGTGCCAGCTCACCCCGACAGGACGCTTCACCCCTCCACTTT

v_call: TRBV6-2/TRBV6-3
clone_size: .
cdr3_length: 14
d_call: .
j_call: TRBJ2-5
cdr3_aa: CASRGGLDPETQYF
cdr3_nt: TGTGCCAGCAGGGGCGGGTTGGACCCAGAGACCCAGTACTTC

v_call: TRBV29-1
clone_size: many
cdr3_length: 11
d_call: .
j_call: TRBJ1-2
cdr3_aa: CSVVWGNGYTF
cdr3_nt: TGCAGCGTTGTTTGGGGTAATGGCTACACCTTC

v_call: TRBV10-3
clone_size: many
cdr3_length: 17
d_call: TRBD1
j_call: TRBJ2-2
cdr3_aa: CAISDGGGTGITGELFF
cdr3_nt: TGTGCCATCAGTGACGGGGGAGGGACAGGGATTACCGGGGAGCTGTTTTTT

v_call: TRBV27
clone_size: .
cdr3_length: 19
d_call: TRBD2
j_call: TRBJ2-2
cdr3_aa: CASSLSQGRLAANTGELFF
cdr3_nt: TGTGCCAGCAGTTTATCGCAGGGCCGACTAGCGGCGAACACCGGGGAGCTGTTTTTT

v_call: TRBV11-2
clone_size: many
cdr3_length: 17
d_call: .
j_call: TRBJ2-3
cdr3_aa: CASSLRGPGGGTDTQYF
cdr3_nt: TGTGCCAGCAGCCTCCGAGGGCCAGGTGGGGGTACAGATACGCAGTATTTT

v_call: TRBV3-1
clone_size: .
cdr3_length: 15
d_call: TRBD1
j_call: TRBJ2-1
cdr3_aa: CASSQATGTHNEQFF
cdr3_nt: TGTGCCAGCAGCCAAGCGACAGGGACCCACAATGAGCAGTTCTTC

v_call: TRBV18
clone_size: .
cdr3_length: 14
d_call: .
j_call: TRBJ1-4
cdr3_aa: CASSPERLNEKLFF
cdr3_nt: TGTGCCAGCTCACCAGAGAGGCTAAATGAAAAACTGTTTTTT

v_call: TRBV27
clone_size: .
cdr3_length: 18
d_call: TRBD1
j_call: TRBJ2-3
cdr3_aa: CATGPRDRGLVDTDTQYF
cdr3_nt: TGTGCCACCGGGCCAAGGGACAGGGGGCTGGTGGACACAGATACGCAGTATTTT

v_call: TRBV3-1
clone_size: many
cdr3_length: 15
d_call: TRBD2
j_call: TRBJ2-3
cdr3_aa: CASSQRGTSGDTQYF
cdr3_nt: TGTGCCAGCAGCCAAAGGGGGACTAGCGGGGATACGCAGTATTTT

v_call: TRBV19
clone_size: .
cdr3_length: 11
d_call: .
j_call: TRBJ2-5
cdr3_aa: CASSIQETQYF
cdr3_nt: TGTGCCAGTAGTATACAAGAGACCCAGTACTTC

v_call: TRBV28
clone_size: few
cdr3_length: 15
d_call: .
j_call: TRBJ1-2
cdr3_aa: CASSFGQPANYGYTF
cdr3_nt: TGTGCCAGCAGTTTCGGTCAGCCTGCTAACTATGGCTACACCTTC

v_call: TRBV28
clone_size: .
cdr3_length: 12
d_call: .
j_call: TRBJ2-3
cdr3_aa: CASSGQSDTQYF
cdr3_nt: TGTGCCAGCAGTGGGCAATCAGATACGCAGTATTTT

v_call: TRBV9
clone_size: .
cdr3_length: 13
d_call: .
j_call: TRBJ1-5
cdr3_aa: CASSVGGRQPQHF
cdr3_nt: TGTGCCAGCAGCGTAGGGGGGAGGCAGCCCCAGCATTTT

v_call: TRBV27
clone_size: .
cdr3_length: 15
d_call: TRBD1
j_call: TRBJ2-7
cdr3_aa: CASSLFDRVSYEQYF
cdr3_nt: TGTGCCAGCAGTTTGTTTGACAGGGTCTCCTACGAGCAGTACTTC

v_call: TRBV10-3
clone_size: many
cdr3_length: 17
d_call: TRBD1
j_call: TRBJ1-2
cdr3_aa: CAISDPSAGQGRYGYTF
cdr3_nt: TGTGCCATCAGTGACCCCTCGGCGGGACAGGGGCGGTATGGCTACACCTTC

v_call: TRBV3-1
clone_size: few
cdr3_length: 20
d_call: TRBD2
j_call: TRBJ2-5
cdr3_aa: CASSQDFFTSGRKEQETQYF
cdr3_nt: TGTGCCAGCAGCCAAGATTTTTTCACTAGCGGGAGGAAGGAACAAGAGACCCAGTACTTC

v_call: TRBV27
clone_size: few
cdr3_length: 16
d_call: .
j_call: TRBJ2-1
cdr3_aa: CASSPRQVQGVHEQFF
cdr3_nt: TGTGCCAGCAGTCCCAGGCAGGTACAGGGTGTTCATGAGCAGTTCTTC

v_call: TRBV6-1
clone_size: few
cdr3_length: 14
d_call: TRBD1
j_call: TRBJ2-3
cdr3_aa: CASSEDRGPDTQYF
cdr3_nt: TGTGCCAGCAGTGAAGACAGGGGCCCAGATACGCAGTATTTT

v_call: TRBV27
clone_size: .
cdr3_length: 11
d_call: .
j_call: TRBJ2-5
cdr3_aa: CADREAKTQYF
cdr3_nt: TGTGCTGACAGGGAGGCAAAGACCCAGTACTTC

v_call: TRBV7-3
clone_size: .
cdr3_length: 14
d_call: .
j_call: TRBJ2-2
cdr3_aa: CASSPGQNTGELFF
cdr3_nt: TGTGCCAGCAGCCCGGGACAGAACACCGGGGAGCTGTTTTTT

v_call: TRBV24-1
clone_size: many
cdr3_length: 14
d_call: .
j_call: TRBJ2-3
cdr3_aa: CATSGARDTDTQYF
cdr3_nt: TGTGCCACCAGTGGGGCTAGAGACACAGATACGCAGTATTTT

v_call: TRBV2
clone_size: .
cdr3_length: 15
d_call: .
j_call: TRBJ1-1
cdr3_aa: CASLQDSYMNTEAFF
cdr3_nt: TGTGCCAGCTTACAGGACAGCTACATGAACACTGAAGCTTTCTTT

v_call: TRBV3-1
clone_size: .
cdr3_length: 16
d_call: TRBD2
j_call: TRBJ2-1
cdr3_aa: CASSQDGGRALDEQFF
cdr3_nt: TGTGCCAGCAGCCAAGATGGCGGGAGGGCCCTCGATGAGCAGTTCTTC

v_call: TRBV19
clone_size: medium-sized
cdr3_length: 17
d_call: TRBD2
j_call: TRBJ2-1
cdr3_aa: CASSDSGLRHLYNEQFF
cdr3_nt: TGTGCCAGTAGCGACTCGGGACTACGACACCTCTACAATGAGCAGTTCTTC

v_call: TRBV30
clone_size: .
cdr3_length: 12
d_call: TRBD2
j_call: TRBJ2-1
cdr3_aa: CAWSTGGNEQFF
cdr3_nt: TGTGCCTGGAGTACGGGGGGTAATGAGCAGTTCTTC

v_call: TRBV5-4
clone_size: once
cdr3_length: 14
d_call: TRBD1
j_call: TRBJ2-7
cdr3_aa: CASSQDRVAYEQYF
cdr3_nt: TGTGCCAGCAGCCAGGACAGGGTGGCATACGAGCAGTACTTC

v_call: TRBV28
clone_size: .
cdr3_length: 16
d_call: .
j_call: TRBJ1-1
cdr3_aa: CASSLQTTPIDTEAFF
cdr3_nt: TGTGCCAGCAGTTTACAGACTACCCCGATTGACACTGAAGCTTTCTTT

v_call: TRBV10-1
clone_size: .
cdr3_length: 15
d_call: TRBD2
j_call: TRBJ2-1
cdr3_aa: CASSEHGLGHNDQFF
cdr3_nt: TGCGCCAGTAGTGAACACGGACTAGGACACAATGATCAGTTCTTC